The source of this TCR beta chain is a study of T-cell memory formation after mild COVID-19. Study details: Clusters were largely donor specific. Study findings and constraints: Mainly CM and EM harbored the contracting CD4+ clones; mainly EMRA harbored the CD8+ ones. CD4+ bias marked clones expanding day 15 to 37, unlike balanced contracting clones. Second-wave clones with a day 37 peak had unconfirmed SARS-CoV-2 specificity.

J gave up 0 bases and V 8 bases, and 15 bases lay outside the gene matches. The CDR3 covers 17 residues. The germline gives CDR1 MNHEY, CDR2 SVGEGT. Each CDR3 protein gets one entry after TCRdb re-called the 5' RACE reads with MiXCR. This sample carries about 600,000 distinct CDR3 sequences, about 22% of them seen once, and the ten largest clones take approximately 8.4%. As concerns this clonotype: No antigen is known for it.

This TCR derives from an adult woman who had mild COVID-19 (a few samples of this study predate the infection). Cell type and time point are not known. The J gene is TRBJ2-7, the V gene TRBV6-2 or TRBV6-3, with 8 bases that match TRBD2. Input material: PBMCs or a T cell subset sorted from them (not recorded which). CDR3: CASERPERGPRSYEQYF. DNA of the CDR3: TGTGCCAGCGAGAGACCCGAGCGGGGGCCCCGCTCCTACGAGCAGTACTTC.